The sequence of this T cell receptor beta chain was determined in a study of regulatory T cells in long-lasting Graves disease. Overall study results and limits: Having few samples may have compromised the accuracy. Reduced TCR diversity was observed in persistent Graves' patients versus newly diagnosed patients.

Arm-PCR of CDR3 regions and iRepertoire HTBI primers were the basis on which TCR beta libraries were built. TCRdb re-called the multiplex PCR reads through MiXCR, storing one row per CDR3 protein. The sample includes 300,000 to 400,000 distinct CDR3 sequences, 15% to 20% of them seen just once. Between the trimmed V and J ends, which lost 0 bases and 11 bases, there was a span of 14 bases. In germline, CDR1 is SGHDT, CDR2 YYEEEE. This CDR3 has 14 amino acids. This clonotype was counted at least ten times. Its antigen is unknown. Described time point: newly diagnosed GD, antithyroid drugs for less than 3 months. Making the TCR library involved RNA that had been extracted from PBMCs. Diagnosing Graves' disease relied on the American Thyroid Association guidelines.

The chain has TRBV5-6 and TRBJ1-4; no reliable D call. This receptor was obtained from a female donor with Graves disease. The sample consisted of peripheral blood mononuclear cells (PBMCs), taken at new diagnosis, from a patient treated with antithyroid drugs. The CDR3 DNA is TGTGCCAGCAGCTTGGGCAGCGGCCTTGGGAAACTGTTTTTT. Protein: CASSLGSGLGKLFF.